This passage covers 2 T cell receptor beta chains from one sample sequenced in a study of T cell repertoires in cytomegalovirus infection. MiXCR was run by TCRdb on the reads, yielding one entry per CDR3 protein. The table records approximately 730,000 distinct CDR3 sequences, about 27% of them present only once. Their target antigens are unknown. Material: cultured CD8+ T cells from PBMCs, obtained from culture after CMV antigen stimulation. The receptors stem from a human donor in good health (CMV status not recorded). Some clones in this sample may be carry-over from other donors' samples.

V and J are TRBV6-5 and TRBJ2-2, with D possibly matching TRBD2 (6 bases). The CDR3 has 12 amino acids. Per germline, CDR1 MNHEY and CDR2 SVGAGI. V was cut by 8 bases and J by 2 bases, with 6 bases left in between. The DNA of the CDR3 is TGTGCCAGCGCGGGAAACACCGGGGAGCTGTTTTTT. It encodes CASAGNTGELFF.

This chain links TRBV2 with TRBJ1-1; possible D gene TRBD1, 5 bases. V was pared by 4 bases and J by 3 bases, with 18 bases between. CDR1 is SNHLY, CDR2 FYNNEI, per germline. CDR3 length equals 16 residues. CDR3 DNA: TGTGCCAGCAGTGTAAGCAGGGAGAGAGGGGACACTGAAGCTTTCTTT. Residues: CASSVSRERGDTEAFF.